Each of the 13 T cell receptor beta chains below was sequenced from the same sample in a study of CD8 T cells in ankylosing spondylitis (dated by TCRdb to 2017 to 2019). Library preparation employed 5' RACE. This sample was sequenced with an Illumina HiSeq 2500. The public reads were quality trimmed at Q25 with fastp and then assembled into clones with MiXCR by TCRdb, keeping productive beta chains. Rows matching on CDR3 protein sequence are summarized as one entry with the most common DNA and genes. In all, the sample holds approximately 300,000 distinct CDR3 sequences, and around 8% of those were seen once. The ten largest clones represent approximately 15% of the sample. Broad study findings and their caveats: Blood from ankylosing spondylitis patients appeared to be characterized by a TCR beta motif composed of under 10 highly homologous amino acid variants.

No antigen has been identified for these receptors. The material sequenced was blood, either unsorted or a sorted T cell fraction (not recorded which). These receptors were collected from a male donor with ankylosing spondylitis.

CDR3 protein: CASSDIRDRGRDEQYF. The CDR3 DNA follows: TGCGCCAGCAGTGATATCCGGGACAGGGGAAGGGATGAGCAGTACTTC. The chain is built from TRBV10-2 and TRBJ2-7, with 10 positions matching TRBD1. V lost 3 bases, J lost 7 bases, and 12 bases stayed unmatched. Per the germline V gene, CDR1 is WSHSY and CDR2 is SAAADI. The CDR3 spans 16 residues.

There are a few counts of this clonotype. The V and J genes are TRBV20-1 and TRBJ2-7; D is ambiguous. Germline V gives CDR1 DFQATT, CDR2 SNEGSKA (reference sequence). V was clipped by 2 bases and J by 3 bases, with 2 bases between them. There are 10 residues in the CDR3. The DNA of the CDR3 is TGCAGTGCTAGATTCTACGAGCAGTACTTC. Encoded protein: CSARFYEQYF.

The V and J genes are TRBV12-3 or TRBV12-4 and TRBJ2-1, with 8 bases aligning to TRBD2. This CDR3 has 15 residues. The J segment lost 8 bases and the V segment lost 6 bases, leaving 12 bases of the junction unmatched. The DNA for the CDR3 is TGTGCCAGCAGACGAAGGACTAGCTCCTCTCATGAGCAGTTCTTC. As protein: CASRRRTSSSHEQFF.

This clonotype was seen ten or more times. The rearrangement links TRBV5-1 to TRBJ2-7; 7 nucleotides agree with TRBD2. The junction had 9 bases not matched to a gene; V was cut back by 5 bases and J by 4 bases. The CDR3 totals 14 residues. Germline V gene data show CDR1 as SGHRS and CDR2 as YFSETQ. The CDR3 is CASRRLAETYEQYF. The CDR3, as DNA: TGCGCCAGCAGAAGGCTAGCGGAAACTTACGAGCAGTACTTC.

The V gene is TRBV27, the J gene TRBJ2-7; 9 bases are shared with TRBD2. The CDR3 is 15 residues long. V lost 2 bases to trimming and J lost 5 bases; unmatched junction nucleotides: 7. Germline V gives CDR1 MNHEY, CDR2 SMNVEV (reference sequence). CDR3 sequence: CASSLVAGVSHEQYF. The DNA of the CDR3 is TGTGCCAGCAGTTTAGTAGCGGGAGTGTCCCACGAGCAGTACTTC.

This clonotype was picked up a small number of times. The genes are TRBV6-2 or TRBV6-3 and TRBJ2-1; 11 bases are a match to TRBD2. The CDR3 contains 17 residues. V trimming: 4 bases; J trimming: 4 bases; junction bases outside the gene matches: 9. Germline V gene lookup returns CDR1 MNHEY and CDR2 SVGEGT. The CDR3: CASSSPTSGNFYNEQFF. The CDR3, as DNA: TGTGCCAGCAGTTCCCCGACTAGCGGGAACTTTTACAATGAGCAGTTCTTC.

This clonotype was counted many times. V and J are TRBV5-6 and TRBJ1-5, with D perhaps matching TRBD1 (6 bases). V was clipped by 3 bases and J by 7 bases, with 14 bases between them. Germline V gene data show CDR1 as SGHDT and CDR2 as YYEEEE. The CDR3 length is 14 residues. CDR3 amino acids: CASSSGGARQPQHF. The CDR3 DNA reads as TGTGCCAGCAGCTCCGGGGGGGCACGGCAGCCCCAGCATTTT.

This clonotype was detected many times. The rearrangement links TRBV9 to TRBJ1-3; a weak D match, TRBD1 (5 bases). The CDR3 length is 15 residues. Germline CDR1 reads SGDLS; CDR2 reads YYNGEE. V was pared by 0 bases and J by 4 bases, with 11 bases between. The CDR3 DNA follows: TGTGCCAGCAGCGTAGTTGGGGGTGCGGGAAACACCATATATTTT. It codes for CASSVVGGAGNTIYF.

This clonotype was detected ten times or more. The chain combines TRBV29-1 with TRBJ1-1; D gene uncertain. V lost 1 base and J lost 1, with 13 bases in between. Germline loops: CDR1 SQVTM, CDR2 ANQGSEA. CDR3 length: 15 residues. The CDR3 bases are TGCAGCGTTGAAGGAGGTGGCATCCCGAACACTGAAGCTTTCTTT. It yields the protein CSVEGGGIPNTEAFF.

The chain uses TRBV5-1 and TRBJ2-1; a weak D match, TRBD2 (5 bases). The germline CDR1 and CDR2 sequences are SGHRS and YFSETQ. Trimming stripped 0 bases from V and 8 bases from J, with 18 bases between. The length of the CDR3 is 16 residues. The CDR3 protein is CASSLGSPREGDEQFF. In DNA form, the CDR3 reads TGCGCCAGCAGCTTGGGTAGCCCGAGGGAAGGCGATGAGCAGTTCTTC. Using reference TRBV5-1 and TRBJ2-1 for the parts outside the CDR3, the full variable domain is KAGVTQTPRYLIKTRGQQVTLSCSPISGHRSVSWYQQTPGQGLQFLFEYFSETQRNKGNFPGRFSGRQFSNSRSEMNVSTLELGDSALYLCASSLGSPREGDEQFFGPGTRLTVL.

This clonotype was seen only a few times. The V gene is TRBV27, the J gene TRBJ2-2; the match to TRBD2 covers 10 bases. Germline V gene data show CDR1 as MNHEY and CDR2 as SMNVEV (reference sequence). The CDR3 extends over 18 amino acids. The V gene end was trimmed by 1 base and the J gene end by 2 bases; junction bases not matched to a gene: 7. CDR3 amino acids: CASSLLRGLAANTGELFF. Here the CDR3 DNA reads TGTGCCAGCAGTTTATTAAGAGGACTAGCGGCTAACACCGGGGAGCTGTTTTTT.

In its sample, this clonotype was seen a few times. The V and J genes are TRBV12-3 or TRBV12-4 and TRBJ1-5; unclear D gene. This CDR3 is built from 16 residues. V was clipped by 3 bases and J by 0 bases, with 12 bases between them. CDR3 region: CASSFGPVYSNQPQHF. The DNA of the CDR3 is TGTGCCAGCAGTTTCGGGCCCGTATATAGCAATCAGCCCCAGCATTTT.

This clonotype has a handful of counts. V gene TRBV10-3 combines with J gene TRBJ2-5; TRBD1 matches 12 bases. J gave up 7 bases and V 6 bases, and 9 bases lay outside the gene matches. The CDR3 totals 15 residues. The V gene's germline CDR1 is ENHRY and CDR2 SYGVKD. The CDR3 is CAISDRDRGRATQYF. CDR3 bases: TGTGCCATCAGCGATCGGGACAGGGGGCGGGCGACCCAGTACTTC.